These T cell receptor beta chains were read from a single sample in a study of T cell responses to AZD1222 COVID-19 vaccine. The method was immunoSEQ multiplex PCR; TCRdb's version includes in-frame clones alone and lacks a portion of them. The sample has 110,000 to 150,000 clones, roughly 90% seen once; the top ten hold under 3.5%. The starting material was peripheral blood, obtained on day 0 of AZD1222 vaccination. These receptors were collected from an adult in good health. The conserved cysteine and the conserved F or W are not part of the CDR3 here.

TRBV9	TRBJ1-6	ASSVDGSYNSPLH
TRBV28	TRBJ2-5	ASSSSSYQETQY
TRBV10-3	TRBJ1-4	ATQYAGHNNEKLF
TRBV7-8	TRBJ2-7	ASNQLGQSTYEQY
TRBV6-5	TRBJ2-7	ASSLVGDEQY
TRBV29-1	TRBJ1-1	SVLGVTEAF
TRBV28	TRBJ1-2	ASSSGQGRNYGYT
TRBV7-9	TRBJ1-1	ASRVWTGNTEAF
TRBV7-8	TRBJ1-2	ASSRQGRYGYT
TRBV2	TRBJ2-7	ASSDTGGRYEQY
TRBV7-7	TRBJ1-3	ASSPGQGTGNTIY
TRBV6-1	TRBJ1-1	ASSEVWRGRTEAF
TRBV9	TRBJ1-1	ASSVEGRTTEAF
TRBV27	TRBJ1-2	ASSLSPRASAYGYT
TRBV4-3	TRBJ1-6	ASSQDLRDRERSPLH
TRBV24-1	TRBJ1-5	ATSDSSGNPSNQPQH
TRBV18	TRBJ2-3	ASSPPGTGDTTDTQY
TRBV6-5	TRBJ1-2	ASKNQEANYGYT
TRBV6-6	TRBJ1-2	ASKGANYGYT
TRBV3-1/TRBV3-2	TRBJ1-6	ASMDRRTYNSPLH
TRBV27	TRBJ2-7	ASSSAGQGGYEQY
TRBV7-2	TRBJ2-7	ASSMLGVPILYEQY
TRBV27	TRBJ2-1	ASSQTFWSEQF
TRBV4-1	TRBJ1-4	ASSQGGQGGVEKLF
TRBV27	TRBJ1-5	ASSVQGPQPQH
TRBV7-9	TRBJ1-2	ASSLAVYAGGYT
TRBV19	TRBJ1-5	ASSMGPQPQH
TRBV19	TRBJ1-5	ASSSREGGGPPQH
TRBV5-1	TRBJ2-1	ASSLPSYGGTNEQF
TRBV4-3	TRBJ1-2	ASSQERLVNYGYT
TRBV6-2/TRBV6-3	TRBJ2-4	ASSYSTTGQNIQY
TRBV6-2/TRBV6-3	TRBJ1-1	ASSLAGGPEAF
TRBV6-2/TRBV6-3	TRBJ1-1	ASSQGDRAAF
TRBV29-1	TRBJ2-1	SVEERDRGNEQF
TRBV6-2/TRBV6-3	TRBJ2-7	ASSLSNQGRYEQY
TRBV7-2	TRBJ1-1	ASSPGPRQNTEAF
TRBV21-1	TRBJ2-2	ASSNFLQGAGTGELF